This entry describes one T cell receptor (beta chain). Its antigen remains unknown. TCRdb redid the calling of the RT-PCR reads with MiXCR, one entry per CDR3 protein. Of about 700,000 distinct CDR3 sequences listed, around 13% are singletons. The sample originates from a study of response to subunit inactivated influenza vaccine. Study results and limitations: Each seasonal flu vaccination may recruit only limited new T cells, authors suggested.

Unmatched junction bases numbered 6, after V lost 1 base and J lost 0 bases. The CDR3 is 16 residues long. Germline V gives CDR1 MNHEY, CDR2 SVGAGI. Sequences were derived from PBMCs from blood, sampled 14 to 15 days before vaccination. The receptor was derived from a middle-aged man who received an inactivated influenza vaccine. The rearrangement joins TRBV6-5 to TRBJ2-7; 7 bases fit TRBD1. The CDR3 spells CASSYYGGTVSYEQYF. The CDR3 DNA follows: TGTGCCAGCAGTTACTACGGTGGGACAGTCTCCTACGAGCAGTACTTC.